Listed below are T cell receptor beta chains from one sample, sequenced in a study of T cell repertoires in ileal Crohn's disease. Libraries were prepared by immunoSEQ multiplex PCR; TCRdb keeps only in-frame clonotypes and omits some of them. The sample carries over 7,500 clones, more than 65% recorded once. Sequencing used ileal tissue. Receptor source: an adult with Crohn's disease. The CDR3 runs from the conserved cysteine through the conserved F or W. Fields, in order: CDR3 DNA, CDR3 protein, D gene, clone size, J gene, V gene. The D gene is left open where the match is weak. Size is omitted from some rows. Given values are once, few, many or a class for expanded clones.

CDR3nt: TGCGCCAGCAGCCCCACTAGCGGAGCCTCCTACGAGCAGTACTTC; CDR3aa: CASSPTSGASYEQYF; d_gene: TRBD2; abundance: .; j_gene: TRBJ2-7; v_gene: TRBV5-1
CDR3nt: TGTGCCGGGGGACAGGGCCCCACTGAAGCTTTCTTT; CDR3aa: CAGGQGPTEAFF; d_gene: TRBD1; abundance: .; j_gene: TRBJ1-1; v_gene: TRBV6-6
CDR3nt: TGTGCCAGCAGCCCCCGCGGGGGAAATAATGAAAAACTGTTTTTT; CDR3aa: CASSPRGGNNEKLFF; d_gene: .; abundance: .; j_gene: TRBJ1-4; v_gene: TRBV5-8
CDR3nt: TGTGCCAGCAGCCTACGATACGGAGCCAAAAACATTCAGTACTTC; CDR3aa: CASSLRYGAKNIQYF; d_gene: .; abundance: few; j_gene: TRBJ2-4; v_gene: TRBV11-2
CDR3nt: TGCAGCGTTGTGGTGGCAGGTCGAATTGGCTACACCTTC; CDR3aa: CSVVVAGRIGYTF; d_gene: .; abundance: few; j_gene: TRBJ1-2; v_gene: TRBV29-1
CDR3nt: TGTGCCAGCAGCTTAGGGCAGGGGGAAGAGACCCAGTACTTC; CDR3aa: CASSLGQGEETQYF; d_gene: TRBD1; abundance: once; j_gene: TRBJ2-5; v_gene: TRBV7-9
CDR3nt: TGCGCCAGCAGCCGAAGGGACAGTAACACCGGGGAGCTGTTTTTT; CDR3aa: CASSRRDSNTGELFF; d_gene: TRBD1; abundance: .; j_gene: TRBJ2-2; v_gene: TRBV5-1
CDR3nt: TGTGCCAGCAGCCGAATCAGGACGACAGGTGGTACTCTCTACACCTTC; CDR3aa: CASSRIRTTGGTLYTF; d_gene: .; abundance: .; j_gene: TRBJ1-2; v_gene: TRBV7-2
CDR3nt: TGCGCCAGCTATAGCGGGCCCGGAGTCTCTTACAATGAGCAGTTCTTC; CDR3aa: CASYSGPGVSYNEQFF; d_gene: TRBD2; abundance: .; j_gene: TRBJ2-1; v_gene: TRBV10-1
CDR3nt: TGCGCCAGCAGCCAGCCAGCGATTCCAGGGTGGGAGACCCAGTACTTC; CDR3aa: CASSQPAIPGWETQYF; d_gene: .; abundance: once; j_gene: TRBJ2-5; v_gene: TRBV4-1
CDR3nt: TGTGCCAGCAGGCGGTGGGTAGGCGAGCAGTACTTC; CDR3aa: CASRRWVGEQYF; d_gene: .; abundance: .; j_gene: TRBJ2-7; v_gene: TRBV6-5
CDR3nt: TGTGCCAGCAGTGAAGGTAGCGGGGGAAGCCGCACAGATACGCAGTATTTT; CDR3aa: CASSEGSGGSRTDTQYF; d_gene: TRBD2; abundance: .; j_gene: TRBJ2-3; v_gene: TRBV6-1
CDR3nt: TGTGCCAGGGGGGACAGAAATATTTCACCCCTCCACTTT; CDR3aa: CARGDRNISPLHF; d_gene: TRBD1; abundance: .; j_gene: TRBJ1-6; v_gene: TRBV2
CDR3nt: TGTGCCAGCAGTGGGGAGTCTGGGGTAGCCAAAAACATTCAGTACTTC; CDR3aa: CASSGESGVAKNIQYF; d_gene: .; abundance: .; j_gene: TRBJ2-4; v_gene: TRBV2
CDR3nt: TGTGCCAGCAGCTCCGGGACAGCGTTGAACACTGAAGCTTTCTTT; CDR3aa: CASSSGTALNTEAFF; d_gene: TRBD1; abundance: .; j_gene: TRBJ1-1; v_gene: TRBV5-4
CDR3nt: TGTGCCAGCAGTGGCGGTAGTGTTTTAGGTCAGCCCCAGCATTTT; CDR3aa: CASSGGSVLGQPQHF; d_gene: .; abundance: .; j_gene: TRBJ1-5; v_gene: TRBV6-1